What follows are 17 T cell receptor beta chains derived from one specimen sequenced in a study of cytomegalovirus exposure and HLA in healthy donors. Primers for the PCR totalled 60 Vbeta and 13 Jbeta. The table came from immunoSEQ multiplex PCR; TCRdb's copy has only in-frame clones and leaves some out. The sample has over 150,000 clones, around 68% seen once. Sequenced sample: PBMCs. These receptors originate from a middle-aged man in good health and CMV-seronegative.

The genes are TRBV7-9 and TRBJ2-7, with TRBD1 identical over 9 bases. Germline CDR1 and CDR2: SEHNR and FQNEAQ (reference sequence). The CDR3 is made up of 14 amino acids. V was pared by 1 base and J by 7 bases, with 5 bases of the junction left unmatched. In DNA, the CDR3 is TGTGCCAGCAGCTTAGGGACAGGGGTCGGGGAGCAGTACTTC. Translated: CASSLGTGVGEQYF.

This clone was observed a handful of times. The chain recombines TRBV7-3 with TRBJ2-2, with TRBD2 matching 8 bases. CDR1 SGHTA and CDR2 FQGTGA come from the germline V gene. The CDR3 totals 14 residues. V lost 3 bases and J lost 4; bases outside the gene matches: 1. The chain's CDR3 is CASSFSGATGELFF. DNA for the CDR3: TGTGCCAGCAGCTTTAGCGGGGCCACCGGGGAGCTGTTTTTT.

This clone showed up just a few times. V usage is TRBV5-3 and J usage is TRBJ2-7; 8 bases map to TRBD1. TRBV5-3 has ORF status, its function being uncertain. Trimming cost V 3 bases and J 3 bases; bases outside gene matches: 5. This CDR3 contains 14 residues. CDR3 DNA sequence: TGTGCCAGAAGCTCCCCTACAGGGGGCTACGAGCAGTACTTC. Its translation is CARSSPTGGYEQYF.

This clone was counted only a few times. The chain joins TRBV19 to TRBJ2-7, with 8 bases identical to TRBD1. In germline, CDR1 is LNHDA, CDR2 SQIVND (reference sequence). The V gene end was trimmed by 6 bases and the J gene end by 1 base; junction bases not matched to a gene: 8. The CDR3 runs to 15 residues. CDR3 sequence reads: CASSITGTGSYEQYF. In DNA form, the CDR3 reads TGTGCCAGTAGCATTACCGGGACAGGATCCTACGAGCAGTACTTC.

The CDR3 DNA follows: TGTGCCAGCAGCCCCGACAGGGTGCACAATGAGCAGTTCTTC. Amino acids: CASSPDRVHNEQFF. The chain joins TRBV7-8 to TRBJ2-1; 7 positions agree with TRBD1. This CDR3 region has 14 residues. CDR1 and CDR2 (germline): SGHVS, FQNEAQ. Trimming took 5 bases from V and 5 from J; bases not matched to a gene: 6.

This clone was counted a few times. V usage is TRBV29-1 and J usage is TRBJ2-3; D gene ambiguous. Germline CDR1 SQVTM, CDR2 ANQGSEA. Trimming removed 8 bases at V and 4 bases at J, with 16 bases between. This CDR3 has 13 residues. The chain's CDR3 is CSTPSGSADTQYF. The CDR3 nucleotides are TGCAGCACACCCTCGGGTAGTGCAGATACGCAGTATTTT.

The chain carries TRBV7-6 and TRBJ2-7; 9 bases line up with TRBD2. Trimming cost V 5 bases and J 2 bases; bases outside gene matches: 10. The CDR3 consists of 16 residues. Germline V gene sequence: CDR1 SGHVS, CDR2 FNYEAQ. This CDR3 is CASSRGPGGGAYEQYF. CDR3 nucleotide sequence: TGTGCCAGCAGCAGGGGGCCGGGCGGGGGGGCCTACGAGCAGTACTTC. The whole variable domain, remainder taken from reference TRBV7-6 and TRBJ2-7, is GAGVSQSPRYKVTKRGQDVALRCDPISGHVSLYWYRQALGQGPEFLTYFNYEAQQDKSGLPNDRFSAERPEGSISTLTIQRTEQRDSAMYRCASSRGPGGGAYEQYFGPGTRLTVT.

J is TRBJ1-2 and V is TRBV2, with TRBD1 matching over 10 bases. The CDR3 extends over 14 amino acids. Germline V gene sequence: CDR1 SNHLY, CDR2 FYNNEI. V gave up 5 bases and J gave up 7 bases; unmatched junction bases: 7. CDR3 amino acids: CASSPGQGLGGYTF. DNA for the CDR3: TGTGCCAGCAGTCCGGGACAGGGGTTGGGTGGCTACACCTTC.

The chain is built from TRBV18 and TRBJ2-7; possibly TRBD1 for D (5 bases). CDR3 size: 14 residues. The germline V gene has CDR1 KGHSH and CDR2 LQKENI. V shed 3 bases and J shed 5 bases, with 14 bases lying between them. The CDR3 DNA follows: TGTGCCAGCTCACCGGCAGGGCGGAGCGACGAGCAGTACTTC. Protein sequence: CASSPAGRSDEQYF.

In this sample, this clone turned up a few times. Other nucleotide sequences from this sample produce the same CDR3. The chain recombines TRBV7-3 with TRBJ1-1; D perhaps matches TRBD1 (6 bases). This CDR3 is built from 13 residues. V lost 5 bases and J 1 base, leaving 8 bases between the germline ends. CDR1 and CDR2 (germline): SGHTA, FQGTGA. The CDR3 DNA is TGTGCCAGCAGCCCACAGGGGAACACTGAAGCTTTCTTT. It codes for CASSPQGNTEAFF. The variable domain in full, completed from reference TRBV7-3 and TRBJ1-1, reads GAGVSQTPSNKVTEKGKYVELRCDPISGHTALYWYRQSLGQGPEFLIYFQGTGAADDSGLPNDRFFAVRPEGSVSTLKIQRTERGDSAVYLCASSPQGNTEAFFGQGTRLTVV.

This chain joins TRBV29-1 and TRBJ1-4, with a weak D call TRBD1 (6 bases). The germline gives CDR1 SQVTM, CDR2 ANQGSEA. The CDR3 loop spans 17 amino acids. The V end lost 2 bases, the J end lost 0 bases, and 16 bases lay between the germline ends. The CDR3 DNA sequence: TGCAGCGTTGAAACACCCCGGGGGGGCGCAACTAATGAAAAACTGTTTTTT. It specifies CSVETPRGGATNEKLFF.

The chain couples TRBV28 to TRBJ1-2; weak D call: TRBD1 (5 bases). CDR1 and CDR2 (germline): MDHEN, SYDVKM. The CDR3 is made up of 14 amino acids. Trimming stripped 3 bases from V and 0 bases from J, with 8 bases between. The CDR3 region is CASSFLQANYGYTF. The CDR3 nucleotides are TGTGCCAGCAGTTTCCTACAGGCTAACTATGGCTACACCTTC.

This clone has more than one count but fewer than ten. The chain is built from TRBV10-2 and TRBJ2-2; D unresolved. Germline values: CDR1 WSHSY, CDR2 SAAADI. The CDR3 runs 16 residues. The V gene lost 0 bases and the J gene lost 2 bases, with 10 bases spanning the gap. The CDR3 sequence: CASSESNRYNTGELFF. The DNA for the CDR3 is TGCGCCAGCAGTGAGTCGAACAGATACAACACCGGGGAGCTGTTTTTT.

The chain couples TRBV19 to TRBJ2-5; D uncertain. CDR3 length: 15 residues. Germline V lookup: CDR1 LNHDA, CDR2 SQIVND (reference sequence). Trimming left V 0 bases short and J 7 bases short, with 15 bases between. CDR3 region: CASSIDFGFRGTQYF. In nucleotides, the CDR3 is TGTGCCAGTAGTATAGATTTTGGGTTTCGAGGGACCCAGTACTTC.

This clone was detected only once. The V and J genes are TRBV6-5 and TRBJ2-7; weak D call: TRBD1 (5 bases). The CDR3 length is 14 residues. V was shortened by 0 bases and J by 2 bases, with 8 bases between the two germline ends. Per the germline V gene, CDR1 is MNHEY and CDR2 is SVGAGI. Written as DNA, the CDR3 is TGTGCCAGCAGTTACTCAGACAGTGCCTACGAGCAGTACTTC. The encoded protein is CASSYSDSAYEQYF.

V usage is TRBV5-1 and J usage is TRBJ2-2, with D perhaps matching TRBD1 (5 bases). The CDR3 is 15 residues long. The V gene lost 0 bases and the J gene lost 4 bases, with 10 bases spanning the gap. Germline lookup yields CDR1 SGHRS and CDR2 YFSETQ. CDR3 loop: CASSLADRSTGELFF. DNA of the CDR3: TGCGCCAGCAGCTTGGCAGACAGATCCACCGGGGAGCTGTTTTTT.

This chain uses TRBV5-1 with TRBJ2-1, with 9 positions matching TRBD1. The germline V gene encodes CDR1 SGHRS and CDR2 YFSETQ. The CDR3 totals 16 residues. Unmatched junction bases numbered 12, after V lost 1 base and J lost 10 bases. CDR3 sequence reads: CASSLREGQGSREQFF. CDR3 coding DNA: TGCGCCAGCAGCTTGAGGGAGGGACAGGGCTCACGCGAGCAGTTCTTC.